This entry describes one TCR beta chain. Its antigen is unidentified. This sample is drawn from a study of OX40 agonist ivuxolimab in advanced cancers. About the study: One hepatocellular carcinoma and a couple of cutaneous melanoma patients partially responded. Study-level points and caveats: In the expanded peripheral T cells, antigen specificity was never determined.

Trimming stripped 0 bases from V and 5 bases from J, with 11 bases between. Germline V gives CDR1 MGHRA, CDR2 YSYEKL. The CDR3 consists of 16 residues. Libraries were prepared by immunoSEQ multiplex PCR; TCRdb keeps only in-frame clonotypes and omits some of them. Of tens of thousands of clones listed, more than 80% were seen once; the top ten hold 3.1%. This clonotype originated in an adult with an advanced solid tumor such as melanoma, head and neck, liver or kidney cancer. The sequencing here drew on CD4+ or CD8+ T cells sorted from blood, taken in a trial of the OX40 agonist ivuxolimab. This sequence joins TRBV4-1 and TRBJ1-6; D unresolved. The CDR3 DNA reads TGCGCCAGCAGCCAAGAGTGGTACGGAAATAATTCACCCCTCCACTTT. It yields the protein CASSQEWYGNNSPLHF.